Listed below are T cell receptor beta chains from one sample, sequenced in a study of T cells in Graves' hyperthyroidism and ophthalmopathy. MiXCR was run by TCRdb on the multiplex PCR reads, yielding one entry per CDR3 protein. The table lists approximately 500,000 distinct CDR3 sequences, just over 45% of them singletons, with more than 7% in the top ten. Sample: peripheral blood or thyroid tissue (not recorded which). Receptors originate from a woman aged 18-29 years with Graves' hyperthyroidism. Both conserved end residues are part of each CDR3. D genes are given only for firm matches. Clone sizes are given selectively: once, few, many, or a class where the clone is expanded.

J | D | V | size | CDR3 | DNA
TRBJ2-7 | . | TRBV20-1 | . | CSAGGLHYEQYF | TGCAGTGCGGGCGGACTCCATTACGAGCAGTACTTC
TRBJ2-7 | . | TRBV18 | many | CASSPEQNYEQYF | TGTGCCAGCTCACCGGAACAGAACTACGAGCAGTACTTC
TRBJ1-5 | . | TRBV20-1 | many | CSAGGSWPQPQHF | TGCAGTGCTGGTGGATCCTGGCCTCAGCCCCAGCATTTT
TRBJ2-7 | . | TRBV6-5 | many | CASSPRGPLLEQYF | TGTGCCAGCAGTCCCCGGGGCCCGTTGCTCGAGCAGTACTTC
TRBJ1-6 | . | TRBV7-2 | few | CASSLGETNSPLHF | TGTGCCAGCAGCTTGGGGGAGACGAATTCACCCCTCCACTTT
TRBJ2-7 | TRBD2 | TRBV5-4 | . | CASRGGTSGYEQYF | TGTGCCAGCAGGGGGGGGACTAGCGGCTACGAGCAGTACTTC
TRBJ2-7 | . | TRBV29-1 | many | CSVEASGSYEQYF | TGCAGCGTTGAGGCTTCAGGCTCCTACGAGCAGTACTTC
TRBJ1-2 | . | TRBV10-3 | . | CAIREGQSSYGYTF | TGTGCCATCAGAGAGGGCCAGAGCTCCTATGGCTACACCTTC
TRBJ2-3 | TRBD2 | TRBV7-9 | . | CASSRGAGGPQKAARQYF | TGTGCCAGCAGCCGAGGAGCGGGAGGGCCGCAAAAAGCCGCAAGACAGTATTTT
TRBJ1-2 | . | TRBV15 | . | CATSSIRTGYGYTF | TGTGCCACCAGCAGCATACGGACCGGCTATGGCTACACCTTC
TRBJ2-6 | . | TRBV2 | few | CASSEQISGANVLTF | TGTGCCAGCAGCGAACAGATCTCTGGGGCCAACGTCCTGACTTTC
TRBJ2-5 | . | TRBV24-1 | . | CATSDRNRIQETQYF | TGTGCCACCAGTGATCGTAACAGAATCCAAGAGACCCAGTACTTC
TRBJ1-5 | TRBD1 | TRBV29-1 | . | CSGTGFTRNQPQHF | TGCAGTGGGACAGGGTTTACGCGCAATCAGCCCCAGCATTTT
TRBJ2-7 | . | TRBV7-8 | . | CASSSTHGFYEQYF | TGTGCCAGCAGCTCAACCCATGGATTCTACGAGCAGTACTTC
TRBJ1-5 | . | TRBV2 | many | CASSLGASGNQPQHF | TGTGCCAGCAGTTTAGGGGCGAGTGGCAATCAGCCCCAGCATTTT
TRBJ1-4 | . | TRBV7-9 | . | CASSSPLAGELFF | TGTGCCAGCAGCTCACCACTAGCGGGAGAACTGTTTTTT
TRBJ2-1 | . | TRBV10-3 | few | CAISDRGEQFF | TGTGCCATCAGTGACAGGGGTGAGCAGTTCTTC
TRBJ1-2 | . | TRBV2 | . | CASRLGPSGDYGYTF | TGTGCCAGCAGACTCGGACCCTCCGGGGACTATGGCTACACCTTC
TRBJ2-5 | TRBD2 | TRBV6-5 | many | CASSYSSGRETQYF | TGTGCCAGCAGTTACTCTAGCGGGAGAGAGACCCAGTACTTC
TRBJ1-2 | . | TRBV20-1 | once | CSARGETNGIWDGYTF | TGCAGTGCTAGAGGCGAAACTAACGGGATTTGGGATGGCTACACCTTC
TRBJ2-5 | . | TRBV2 | . | CASGRGMETQYF | TGTGCCAGCGGGAGAGGAATGGAGACCCAGTACTTC
TRBJ1-5 | . | TRBV19 | many | CASTPWAANQPQHF | TGTGCCAGTACCCCTTGGGCGGCTAATCAGCCCCAGCATTTT
TRBJ2-7 | . | TRBV9 | . | CAGSPRTGGDEQYF | TGTGCCGGCAGCCCGCGAACTGGTGGGGACGAGCAGTACTTC
TRBJ2-6 | . | TRBV6-5 | many | CASSYSAGSGANVLTF | TGTGCCAGCAGTTACTCGGCGGGGTCTGGGGCCAACGTCCTGACTTTC
TRBJ2-3 | TRBD2 | TRBV27 | few | CASRDNSGLTDTQYF | TGTGCCAGCAGGGACAATAGCGGGCTCACAGATACGCAGTATTTT
TRBJ1-5 | . | TRBV29-1 | . | CSVETGGNQPQHF | TGCAGCGTTGAGACAGGTGGCAATCAGCCCCAGCATTTT